These 8 T cell receptor beta chains were all obtained from the same sample, sequenced in a study of T cells after yellow fever vaccination. One entry per CDR3 protein, called by TCRdb with MiXCR from the 5' RACE reads. This table holds some 250,000 distinct CDR3 sequences, roughly 3.7% found once. Sequences were derived from PBMCs, sampled 15 days after the yellow fever booster vaccination. These receptors were taken from a man aged 18 to 35 who received the YFV17D yellow fever vaccine.

This clonotype has a count of ten or more. The V gene is TRBV5-1, the J gene TRBJ2-1; D gene ambiguous. This CDR3 has 12 residues. V dropped 2 bases and J dropped 7 bases, with 7 bases sitting between them. The germline V gene has CDR1 SGHRS and CDR2 YFSETQ. CDR3 nucleotide sequence: TGCGCCAGCAGCTTAGATTTTAATGAGCAGTTCTTC. Translating it yields CASSLDFNEQFF.

This clonotype was recorded at least ten times. The chain carries TRBV7-2 and TRBJ1-2, with unresolved D. The CDR3 has 16 residues. Germline loops: CDR1 SGHTA, CDR2 FQGNSA. V was shortened by 2 bases and J by 8 bases, with 21 bases between the two germline ends. For the CDR3, the DNA is TGTGCCAGCAGCTTAACCTTGGAGGGCTACATGAGGGGCTACACCTTC. Translation: CASSLTLEGYMRGYTF. The whole variable domain, filled in from reference TRBV7-2 and TRBJ1-2, reads GAGVSQSPSNKVTEKGKDVELRCDPISGHTALYWYRQSLGQGLEFLIYFQGNSAPDKSGLPSDRFSAERTGGSVSTLTIQRTQQEDSAVYLCASSLTLEGYMRGYTFGSGTRLTVV.

This clonotype was recorded many times. J is TRBJ2-3 and V is TRBV10-3, with D hard to call. The CDR3 runs 14 residues. V gave up 0 bases and J gave up 3 bases, with 7 bases separating them. Germline V gives CDR1 ENHRY, CDR2 SYGVKD. The CDR3 nucleotides are TGTGCCATCAGTGAGTCGACGAGAACAGATACGCAGTATTTT. This encodes CAISESTRTDTQYF.

This clonotype has a count of ten or more. The chain uses TRBV7-9 and TRBJ1-3, with 12 bases aligning to TRBD1. With 4 bases clipped from V and 6 bases from J, the junction kept 4 bases outside the gene matches. Per germline, CDR1 SEHNR and CDR2 FQNEAQ (reference sequence). The CDR3 runs 15 residues. CDR3 protein: CASSSPGQGANTIYF. The CDR3, as DNA: TGTGCCAGCAGCTCACCGGGACAGGGGGCAAACACCATATATTTT.

This clonotype was observed many times. The chain links TRBV6-6 to TRBJ2-5; TRBD1 aligns across 8 bases. J gave up 2 bases and V 2 bases, and 4 bases lay outside the gene matches. The CDR3 is made up of 15 amino acids. Germline V gene lookup returns CDR1 MNHNY and CDR2 SVGAGI (reference sequence). In DNA form, the CDR3 reads TGTGCCAGCAGTTACCTGACAGGGGTTCAAGAGACCCAGTACTTC. Protein: CASSYLTGVQETQYF.

This clonotype was recorded many times. This sequence joins TRBV6-5 and TRBJ1-2, with a tentative D call TRBD1 (5 bases). This CDR3 spans 13 amino acids. Germline assignment: CDR1 MNHEY and CDR2 SVGAGI. V gave up 1 base and J gave up 4 bases, with 7 bases separating them. CDR3 nucleotide sequence: TGTGCCAGCAGTTACTACAGGTCCTATGGCTACACCTTC. The encoded protein is CASSYYRSYGYTF.

In its sample, this clonotype was seen many times. The rearrangement uses TRBV7-2 and TRBJ2-3; D is ambiguous. CDR1 is SGHTA, CDR2 FQGNSA, per germline. Trimming took 3 bases from V and 8 from J, leaving 6 bases between them. The CDR3 consists of 11 residues. The CDR3, as DNA: TGTGCCAGCAGCTTGTGGAGTACGCAGTATTTT. It yields the protein CASSLWSTQYF.

In its sample, this clonotype was seen many times. The V gene is TRBV4-3, the J gene TRBJ2-2; possible D gene TRBD2, 7 bases. This CDR3 has 15 residues. Between the trimmed V and J ends, which lost 1 base and 6 bases, there was a span of 12 bases. Germline V gene lookup returns CDR1 LGHNA and CDR2 YSLEER. The CDR3 loop reads CASSQVGGGPGELFF. Here the CDR3 DNA reads TGCGCCAGCAGCCAAGTAGGGGGGGGGCCCGGGGAGCTGTTTTTT.